This TCR beta chain is drawn from a study of T cell clonotyping in hematopoietic cell transplantation. Across the whole study: Recipients' pretransplant samples followed cytoreduction.

Documented time point: recipient sample about 28 days before transplant, after cytoreduction. Samples: about 28 days before transplant, then days 30, 100 and 180 after. TCRdb keeps only in-frame clones here, not all; method: immunoSEQ multiplex PCR. There are about 6,800 clones in the sample; 80% to 90% occur only once, and approximately 4% lies in the top ten. Sequences were derived from peripheral blood mononuclear cells, sampled before stem cell transplant. The clonotype was recovered from a man aged 25-45 years with acute myeloid leukemia. Some clones in this sample may be carry-over from other donors' samples.

The CDR3 nucleotides are TGTGCCGGCGCATATGGCTCCCCCTACGAGCAGTACTTC. It translates to CAGAYGSPYEQYF. The chain combines TRBV30 with TRBJ2-7, with D hard to call. CDR1 and CDR2 from the germline V gene are GTSNPN and SVGIG (reference sequence). The CDR3 loop spans 13 amino acids. Trimming left V 8 bases short and J 2 bases short, with 16 bases between.